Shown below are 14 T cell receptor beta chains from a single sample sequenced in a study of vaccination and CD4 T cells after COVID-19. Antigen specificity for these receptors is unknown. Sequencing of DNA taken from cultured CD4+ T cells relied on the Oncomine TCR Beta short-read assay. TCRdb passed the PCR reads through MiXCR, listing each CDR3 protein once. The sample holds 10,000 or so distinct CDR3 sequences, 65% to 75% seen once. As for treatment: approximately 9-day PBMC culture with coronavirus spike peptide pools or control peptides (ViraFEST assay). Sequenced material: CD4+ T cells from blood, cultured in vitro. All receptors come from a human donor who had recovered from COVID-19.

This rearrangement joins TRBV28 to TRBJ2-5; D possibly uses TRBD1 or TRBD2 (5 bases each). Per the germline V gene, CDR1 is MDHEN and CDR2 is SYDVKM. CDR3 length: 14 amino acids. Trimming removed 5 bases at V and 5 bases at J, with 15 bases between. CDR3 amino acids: CASSGSMGRETQYF. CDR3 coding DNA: TGTGCCAGCAGTGGGTCGATGGGACGGGAGACCCAGTACTTC.

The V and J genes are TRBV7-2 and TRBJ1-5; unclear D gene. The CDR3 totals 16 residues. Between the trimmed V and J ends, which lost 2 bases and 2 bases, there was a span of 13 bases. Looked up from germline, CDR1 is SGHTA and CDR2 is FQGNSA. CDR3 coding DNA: TGTGCCAGCAGCTTAAAGCGAGGTGAGGGCAATCAGCCCCAGCATTTT. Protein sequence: CASSLKRGEGNQPQHF.

The CDR3 loop is CSARPPGQPQHF. The DNA of the CDR3 is TGCAGTGCTAGACCCCCGGGGCAGCCCCAGCATTTT. The chain recombines TRBV20-1 with TRBJ1-5, with no clear D. Per germline, CDR1 DFQATT and CDR2 SNEGSKA (reference sequence). The CDR3 is made up of 12 amino acids. V lost 2 bases, J lost 7 bases, and 9 bases lay in between.

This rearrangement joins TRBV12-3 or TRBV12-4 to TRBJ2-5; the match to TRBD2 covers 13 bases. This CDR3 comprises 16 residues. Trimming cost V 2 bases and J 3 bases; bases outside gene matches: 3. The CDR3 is CASSLMGLAGKETQYF. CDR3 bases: TGTGCCAGCAGTTTAATGGGACTAGCGGGAAAAGAGACCCAGTACTTC.

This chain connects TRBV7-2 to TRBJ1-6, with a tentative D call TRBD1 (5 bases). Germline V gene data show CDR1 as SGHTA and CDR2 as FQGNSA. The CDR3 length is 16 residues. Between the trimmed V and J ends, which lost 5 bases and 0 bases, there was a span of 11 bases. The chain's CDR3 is CASSARQSSYNSPLHF. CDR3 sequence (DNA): TGTGCCAGCAGCGCCCGACAGAGCTCCTATAATTCACCCCTCCACTTT.

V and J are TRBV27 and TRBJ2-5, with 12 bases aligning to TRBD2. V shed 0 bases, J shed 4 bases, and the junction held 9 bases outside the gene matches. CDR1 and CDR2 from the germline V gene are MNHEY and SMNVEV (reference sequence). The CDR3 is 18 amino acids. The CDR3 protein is CASSLSWTSGKGRETQYF. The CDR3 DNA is TGTGCCAGCAGTTTATCCTGGACTAGCGGGAAAGGGAGAGAGACCCAGTACTTC.

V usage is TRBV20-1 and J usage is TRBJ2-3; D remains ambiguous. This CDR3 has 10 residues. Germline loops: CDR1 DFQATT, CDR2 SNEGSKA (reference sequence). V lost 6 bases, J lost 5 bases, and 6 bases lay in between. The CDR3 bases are TGCAGTGCCCGGGTAGATACGCAGTATTTT. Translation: CSARVDTQYF.

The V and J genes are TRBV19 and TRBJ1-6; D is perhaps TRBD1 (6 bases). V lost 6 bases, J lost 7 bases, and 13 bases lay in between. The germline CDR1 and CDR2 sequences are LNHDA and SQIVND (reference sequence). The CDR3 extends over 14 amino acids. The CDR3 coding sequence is TGTGCCAGTAGGCCAGGACAGCCGAATTCACCCCTCCACTTT. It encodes CASRPGQPNSPLHF.

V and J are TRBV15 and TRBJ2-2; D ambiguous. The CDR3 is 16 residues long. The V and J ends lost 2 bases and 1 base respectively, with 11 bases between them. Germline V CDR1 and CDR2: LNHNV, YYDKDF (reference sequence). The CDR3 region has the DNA TGTGCCACCAGCAGACTTGGACGATTGAACACCGGGGAGCTGTTTTTT. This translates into CATSRLGRLNTGELFF.

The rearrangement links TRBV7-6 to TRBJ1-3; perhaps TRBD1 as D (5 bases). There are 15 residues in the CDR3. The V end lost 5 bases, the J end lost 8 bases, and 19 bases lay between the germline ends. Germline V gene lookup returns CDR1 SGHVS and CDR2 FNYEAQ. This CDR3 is CASSPGAYSGDTIYF. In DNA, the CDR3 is TGTGCCAGCAGCCCCGGGGCCTACTCCGGGGACACCATATATTTT.

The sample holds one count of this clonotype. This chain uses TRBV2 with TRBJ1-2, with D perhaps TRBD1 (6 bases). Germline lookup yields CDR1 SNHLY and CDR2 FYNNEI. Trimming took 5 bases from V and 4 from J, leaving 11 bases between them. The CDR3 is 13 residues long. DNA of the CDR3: TGTGCCAGCAGTCAGGACAGTCGCTATGGCTACACCTTC. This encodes CASSQDSRYGYTF. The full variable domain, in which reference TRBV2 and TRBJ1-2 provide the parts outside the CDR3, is EPEVTQTPSHQVTQMGQEVILRCVPISNHLYFYWYRQILGQKVEFLVSFYNNEISEKSEIFDDQFSVERPDGSNFTLKIRSTKLEDSAMYFCASSQDSRYGYTFGSGTRLTVV.

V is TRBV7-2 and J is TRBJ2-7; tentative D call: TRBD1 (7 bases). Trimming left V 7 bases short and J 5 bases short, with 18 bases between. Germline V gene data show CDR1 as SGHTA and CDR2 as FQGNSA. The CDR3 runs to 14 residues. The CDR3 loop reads CASIRGTVPHEQYF. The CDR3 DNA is TGTGCCAGCATCCGCGGGACAGTCCCCCACGAGCAGTACTTC.

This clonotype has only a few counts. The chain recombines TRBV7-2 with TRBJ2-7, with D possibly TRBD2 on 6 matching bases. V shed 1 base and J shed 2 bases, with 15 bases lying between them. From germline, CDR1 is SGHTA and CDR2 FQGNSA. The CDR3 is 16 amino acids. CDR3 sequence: CASSLDGSGQPYEQYF. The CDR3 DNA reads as TGTGCCAGCAGCTTAGACGGTAGCGGCCAACCCTACGAGCAGTACTTC.

DNA of the CDR3: TGTGCCAGCACCTTCAGACTAGCGGGAGCCTACAATGAGCAGTTCTTC. Its protein is CASTFRLAGAYNEQFF. The V gene is TRBV6-1, the J gene TRBJ2-1, with 12 bases lining up with TRBD2. After removal of 7 bases from V and 2 bases from J, the junction contained 6 bases not matched to a gene. Germline assignment: CDR1 MNHNS and CDR2 SASEGT. CDR3 length: 16 residues.